This T cell receptor (beta chain) derives from a study of blood T cell repertoires in COVID-19. Study information: Researchers got acute and convalescent COVID-19 samples from the United States, Italy and Spain. PBMCs, B-cell-depleted T cells, or T cells were the source of the cDNA or gDNA that made up the material.

Generated by immunoSEQ multiplex PCR, the TCRdb table keeps only in-frame clones and is missing some. The sample lists 45,000 to 55,000 clones, around nine tenths occurring once. The CDR3 contains 13 residues. CDR1 and CDR2 (germline): SNHLY, FYNNEI. The V and J ends lost 7 bases and 7 bases, in that order; junction bases with no gene match: 6. V and J are TRBV2 and TRBJ2-1; 8 bases line up with TRBD2. This TCR was recovered from a human donor in a cohort sampled during active COVID-19. The sequenced sample consisted of peripheral blood. For the CDR3, the DNA is TGTGCCAGCAACGGGAGGGCCAGAAATGAGCAGTTCTTC. Translating it yields CASNGRARNEQFF.